Following are 30 T cell receptor beta chains from one sample sequenced in a study of T-cell reconstitution after alpha-beta-depleted transplantation in children (dated by TCRdb to the mid-2010s). The treatment or condition label, as the study defines it: allogeneic hematopoietic cell transplantation with graft depleted of TCRalphabeta T cells and CD19 B cells. Libraries were built with PCR. Sequenced using an Illumina HiSeq 2500. TCR library preparation used molecular barcoding, with unique molecular identifiers applied to normalize quantification of the TCRbeta repertoire. TCRdb redid the processing of the public reads, applying fastp at Q25 and MiXCR, and retained in-frame beta chains. Entries that share a CDR3 protein sequence are merged under the most common genes and DNA. The table for this sample lists about 58,000 distinct CDR3 sequences; roughly 46% of them were counted only once. The ten biggest clones cover 95% to 98% of the sample.

The sample consisted of PBMCs, mostly from graft donor cells, taken 360 days after TCRalphabeta/CD19-depleted stem cell transplant. Receptors were obtained from a male patient younger than 18 who had a stem cell transplant for acute lymphoblastic leukemia, so the T cells may come from the graft donor.

This clonotype has a handful of counts. The chain uses TRBV28 and TRBJ2-7; a weak D match, TRBD2 (6 bases). Germline V gives CDR1 MDHEN, CDR2 SYDVKM. V gave up 11 bases and J gave up 5 bases, with 22 bases separating them. The CDR3 sequence is 14 residues long. The CDR3 reads CASTGVRLGDEQYF. CDR3 coding DNA: TGTGCCTCGACGGGAGTAAGGCTCGGCGACGAGCAGTACTTC.

The chain links TRBV2 to TRBJ2-7; D is uncertain. CDR3 length equals 13 residues. The germline V gene has CDR1 SNHLY and CDR2 FYNNEI. Trimming left V 9 bases short and J 0 bases short, with 12 bases between. The CDR3 region has the DNA TGTGCCAGAGGACGAACCGACTCCTACGAGCAGTACTTC. Translating gives CARGRTDSYEQYF. Using reference TRBV2 and TRBJ2-7 for the parts outside the CDR3, the full variable domain is EPEVTQTPSHQVTQMGQEVILRCVPISNHLYFYWYRQILGQKVEFLVSFYNNEISEKSEIFDDQFSVERPDGSNFTLKIRSTKLEDSAMYFCARGRTDSYEQYFGPGTRLTVT.

The chain couples TRBV29-1 to TRBJ2-7, with 8 bases matching TRBD1. V gave up 4 bases and J gave up 0 bases; unmatched junction bases: 2. This CDR3 comprises 13 residues. Germline assignment: CDR1 SQVTM and CDR2 ANQGSEA. CDR3 nucleotide sequence: TGCAGCGTTGTGGGACAGGCCTCCTACGAGCAGTACTTC. This gives the protein CSVVGQASYEQYF.

The V gene is TRBV7-8, the J gene TRBJ2-1; D is perhaps TRBD2 (5 bases). Germline V gives CDR1 SGHVS, CDR2 FQNEAQ. The CDR3 covers 15 residues. V was pared by 5 bases and J by 5 bases, with 16 bases between. CDR3 DNA: TGTGCCAGCAGCCCTCCGGACTCAGCTCACAATGAGCAGTTCTTC. This gives the protein CASSPPDSAHNEQFF.

The rearrangement uses TRBV14 and TRBJ2-7; D gene unclear. The V end lost 1 base, the J end lost 2 bases, and 6 bases lay between the germline ends. This CDR3 has 13 amino acids. From germline, CDR1 is SGHDN and CDR2 FVKESK. The chain's CDR3 is CASSQVSPYEQYF. The CDR3 DNA follows: TGTGCCAGCAGCCAAGTTAGCCCCTACGAGCAGTACTTC.

This clonotype was detected only a few times. The chain couples TRBV6-8 to TRBJ2-7; no clear D gene. The germline V gene has CDR1 MNHGY and CDR2 SAAAGT. The length of the CDR3 is 12 residues. V was cut by 7 bases and J by 2 bases, with 9 bases left in between. The CDR3 here is CASNRVTYEQYF. CDR3 DNA sequence: TGTGCCAGCAATCGGGTTACCTACGAGCAGTACTTC.

The chain uses TRBV29-1 and TRBJ2-1, with D possibly TRBD2 on 6 matching bases. The CDR3 spans 16 residues. CDR1 and CDR2 (germline): SQVTM, ANQGSEA. The ends were cut back, 3 bases at V and 2 bases at J, with 17 bases in the middle. Here the CDR3 reads CSVEAVTAGPYNEQFF. CDR3 DNA: TGCAGCGTTGAGGCTGTGACGGCGGGACCCTACAATGAGCAGTTCTTC.

The J gene is TRBJ2-5, the V gene TRBV29-1; the D is unclear. Trimming removed 3 bases from V and 9 bases from J, with 2 bases in between. From germline, CDR1 is SQVTM and CDR2 ANQGSEA. This CDR3 spans 8 amino acids. Written as DNA, the CDR3 is TGCAGCGTTGACTCCCAGTACTTC. It translates to CSVDSQYF.

The V and J genes are TRBV27 and TRBJ2-7; D is possibly TRBD1 (5 bases). The CDR3 contains 15 residues. Germline CDR1 and CDR2: MNHEY and SMNVEV (reference sequence). V was trimmed by 5 bases and J by 2 bases, leaving 16 bases between them. In DNA, the CDR3 is TGTGCCAGCAGTAACTGGACAATTACCACCTACGAGCAGTACTTC. Translation: CASSNWTITTYEQYF.

The chain carries TRBV28 and TRBJ2-1; D is possibly TRBD2 (6 bases). Germline CDR1 is MDHEN and CDR2 is SYDVKM. The V and J ends lost 2 bases and 2 bases respectively, with 10 bases between them. The CDR3 covers 15 residues. CDR3 bases: TGTGCCAGCAGTTTAGGTGCTAGCGCCTACAATGAGCAGTTCTTC. Protein sequence: CASSLGASAYNEQFF.

This clonotype has more than one count but fewer than ten. CDR3 amino acids: CASSYRENTEAFF. Written as DNA, the CDR3 is TGTGCCAGCAGCTACAGGGAGAACACTGAAGCTTTCTTT. This chain connects TRBV11-2 to TRBJ1-1, with D perhaps TRBD1 (6 bases). The V and J ends lost 4 bases and 1 base respectively, with 7 bases between them. This CDR3 is 13 amino acids long. Germline CDR1 SGHAT, CDR2 FQNNGV.

The chain combines TRBV14 with TRBJ1-1; D call uncertain. In germline, CDR1 is SGHDN, CDR2 FVKESK. This CDR3 is built from 17 residues. Trimming took 1 base from V and 0 from J, leaving 15 bases between them. This chain's CDR3 is CASSQGRNPWVNTEAFF. The CDR3 DNA is TGTGCCAGCAGCCAAGGAAGAAACCCTTGGGTGAACACTGAAGCTTTCTTT.

This chain uses TRBV21-1 with TRBJ2-5. TRBV21-1 is a recognized pseudogene. The CDR3 covers 17 residues. The CDR3 nucleotides read TGTGCCAGCAGCCCCAATCAGGCGGATGGGGACCGAGAGACCCAGTACTTC. Translated, it gives CASSPNQADGDRETQYF.

J is TRBJ2-7 and V is TRBV28; unclear D gene. Trimming removed 1 base from V and 5 bases from J, with 9 bases in between. The CDR3 runs 13 residues. CDR1 and CDR2 (germline): MDHEN, SYDVKM. The DNA of the CDR3 is TGTGCCAGCAGTTTATACCGCGGCCACGAGCAGTACTTC. This encodes CASSLYRGHEQYF.

The V gene is TRBV27, the J gene TRBJ2-1; D uncertain. CDR3 length: 12 amino acids. Trimming shortened V by 8 bases and J by 4 bases, and 9 bases separated the two germline ends. In germline, CDR1 is MNHEY, CDR2 SMNVEV (reference sequence). Here the CDR3 reads CASGYFYNEQFF. The CDR3 bases are TGTGCCAGCGGATATTTTTACAATGAGCAGTTCTTC.

The chain is built from TRBV7-9 and TRBJ2-2; 13 nucleotides align to TRBD2. In germline, CDR1 is SEHNR, CDR2 FQNEAQ (reference sequence). The trim removed 6 bases at V and 9 bases at J, leaving 10 bases unmatched. The length of the CDR3 is 16 residues. The CDR3 DNA follows: TGTGCCAGCAGACCCCCGGGACTAGCGGGATGGAGGGAGCTGTTTTTT. It codes for CASRPPGLAGWRELFF.

This clonotype was counted many times. V usage is TRBV5-1 and J usage is TRBJ1-4; TRBD1 agrees at 9 bases. The CDR3 has 14 residues. Trimming removed 6 bases from V and 7 bases from J; junction bases left unmatched: 7. Germline CDR1 reads SGHRS; CDR2 reads YFSETQ. Written as DNA, the CDR3 is TGCGCCAGCACCCACGGACAGGGGAGTGAAAAACTGTTTTTT. Protein: CASTHGQGSEKLFF.

This sequence joins TRBV12-3 or TRBV12-4 and TRBJ2-2, with 9 bases lining up with TRBD1. The junction had 11 bases not matched to a gene; V was cut back by 7 bases and J by 2 bases. The CDR3 is made up of 17 amino acids. The CDR3 sequence is CASTSDRGYPNTGELFF. The CDR3 nucleotides read TGTGCCAGCACCTCGGACAGGGGATACCCCAACACCGGGGAGCTGTTTTTT.

As DNA, the CDR3 is TGTGCCAGCAGCACGCCCATGATGGGACAGGGTTCTAACTATGGCTACACCTTC. This encodes CASSTPMMGQGSNYGYTF. The chain employs TRBV9 and TRBJ1-2, with 9 bases aligning to TRBD1. CDR3 length: 18 residues. Trimming cost V 4 bases and J 0 bases; bases outside gene matches: 13. CDR1 is SGDLS, CDR2 YYNGEE, per germline.

This clonotype was seen a few times. J is TRBJ2-3 and V is TRBV7-9; TRBD2 aligns across 12 bases. Looked up from germline, CDR1 is SEHNR and CDR2 is FQNEAQ (reference sequence). V lost 3 bases and J lost 6; bases outside the gene matches: 7. The CDR3 runs 16 residues. Here the CDR3 reads CASSFLAGGPWDTQYF. The DNA for the CDR3 is TGTGCCAGCAGCTTCCTAGCGGGAGGGCCATGGGATACGCAGTATTTT.

The count of this clonotype is one. The V gene is TRBV4-3, the J gene TRBJ2-1; perhaps TRBD2 as D (6 bases). Germline V gene lookup returns CDR1 LGHNA and CDR2 YSLEER. V was pared by 6 bases and J by 8 bases, with 17 bases between. This CDR3 has 14 amino acids. CDR3 nucleotide sequence: TGCGCCAGCAGTCCAGGGCGACTAGTGCATGAGCAGTTCTTC. Protein product: CASSPGRLVHEQFF.

Ten or more counts support this clonotype. J is TRBJ2-1 and V is TRBV27; the match to TRBD2 covers 10 bases. Germline values: CDR1 MNHEY, CDR2 SMNVEV (reference sequence). V dropped 7 bases and J dropped 4; count of bases not matched to a gene: 4. This CDR3 contains 14 residues. CDR3 nucleotide sequence: TGTGCCAGCACCTGGACTAGCGGTTACAATGAGCAGTTCTTC. Its translation is CASTWTSGYNEQFF.

Ten or more counts support this clonotype. The chain carries TRBV27 and TRBJ2-1; possible D gene TRBD2, 6 bases. V was pared by 4 bases and J by 3 bases, with 10 bases between. The CDR3 has 14 residues. Germline-derived CDR1 and CDR2 are MNHEY and SMNVEV (reference sequence). DNA of the CDR3: TGTGCCAGCAGTTGGCTAGCGAGCTACAATGAGCAGTTCTTC. It codes for CASSWLASYNEQFF.

This chain uses TRBV12-3 or TRBV12-4 with TRBJ1-3; tentatively, D is TRBD1 (5 bases). The ends were cut back, 7 bases at V and 2 bases at J, with 12 bases in the middle. The CDR3 length is 14 residues. The CDR3 spells CASTPWGTGNTIYF. CDR3 sequence (DNA): TGTGCCAGCACTCCGTGGGGGACTGGAAACACCATATATTTT.

The chain is built from TRBV12-3 or TRBV12-4 and TRBJ2-7; 11 bases align to TRBD2. The CDR3 contains 16 residues. After removal of 6 bases from V and 5 bases from J, the junction contained 12 bases not matched to a gene. Here the CDR3 DNA reads TGTGCCAGCAGCCCTACGGGACTAGCGGCCTTCCACGAGCAGTACTTC. Protein product: CASSPTGLAAFHEQYF.

This rearrangement joins TRBV10-3 to TRBJ2-1, with D possibly TRBD2 on 5 matching bases. CDR3 length: 15 residues. The germline V gene encodes CDR1 ENHRY and CDR2 SYGVKD. V lost 2 bases, J lost 2 bases, and 10 bases lay in between. CDR3 DNA: TGTGCCATCAGTGAGAGTAGCGAGCCCTACAATGAGCAGTTCTTC. Protein product: CAISESSEPYNEQFF.

This clonotype turned up a few times. The CDR3 reads CASSLTGIAEAFF. Written as DNA, the CDR3 is TGTGCCAGCAGCTTAACTGGGATCGCTGAAGCTTTCTTT. The chain has TRBV7-3 and TRBJ1-1; D is uncertain. The CDR3 is 13 amino acids. V lost 0 bases, J lost 6 bases, and 8 bases lay in between. Germline V lookup: CDR1 SGHTA, CDR2 FQGTGA. Full variable domain (remainder filled in from reference TRBV7-3 and TRBJ1-1): GAGVSQTPSNKVTEKGKYVELRCDPISGHTALYWYRQSLGQGPEFLIYFQGTGAADDSGLPNDRFFAVRPEGSVSTLKIQRTERGDSAVYLCASSLTGIAEAFFGQGTRLTVV.

This clonotype was detected only a few times. V usage is TRBV5-1 and J usage is TRBJ2-7; D gene uncertain. Trimming removed 0 bases at V and 4 bases at J, with 5 bases between. CDR1 and CDR2 from the germline V gene are SGHRS and YFSETQ. The CDR3 covers 12 residues. The CDR3 reads CASSLDAYEQYF. The CDR3 DNA reads TGCGCCAGCAGCTTGGACGCATACGAGCAGTACTTC.

Of note for this clonotype: A much larger clone lies a single base off, so this may be a read error. V gene TRBV12-3 or TRBV12-4 combines with J gene TRBJ2-5; D perhaps matches TRBD1 (6 bases). The CDR3 covers 11 residues. Trimming took off 6 bases at V and 7 bases at J, with 9 bases between the two ends. CDR3 residues: CASRGQTTQYF. The CDR3 nucleotides are TGTGCCAGCAGAGGACAGACGACCCAGTACTTC.

The rearrangement links TRBV19 to TRBJ1-5, with D unclear. Germline V gene lookup returns CDR1 LNHDA and CDR2 SQIVND (reference sequence). The V end was cut by 4 bases, the J end by 0 bases, with 7 bases between. The CDR3 runs to 14 residues. The CDR3 reads CASSTSYSNQPQHF. CDR3 DNA sequence: TGTGCCAGTAGTACATCGTATAGCAATCAGCCCCAGCATTTT.